This TCR beta chain was retrieved from a study of blood T cell repertoires in COVID-19. Sequencing was performed with immunoSEQ multiplex PCR; in TCRdb, only in-frame clones are kept and a portion is missing. The repertoire holds approximately 200,000 clones, with about 80% as singletons. There are 13 residues in the CDR3. V was cut by 6 bases and J by 7 bases, with 12 bases left in between. Per the germline V gene, CDR1 is KGHDR and CDR2 is SFDVKD. This clone was found a few times. Specimen: peripheral blood. This clonotype was sampled from a woman aged 60 to 75 with acute or convalescent COVID-19. V usage is TRBV24-1 and J usage is TRBJ2-1, with TRBD2 as a possible D gene (6 bases). DNA for the CDR3: TGTGCCACCAGTTCGACTAGAAAAAATGAGCAGTTCTTC. Its translation is CATSSTRKNEQFF.